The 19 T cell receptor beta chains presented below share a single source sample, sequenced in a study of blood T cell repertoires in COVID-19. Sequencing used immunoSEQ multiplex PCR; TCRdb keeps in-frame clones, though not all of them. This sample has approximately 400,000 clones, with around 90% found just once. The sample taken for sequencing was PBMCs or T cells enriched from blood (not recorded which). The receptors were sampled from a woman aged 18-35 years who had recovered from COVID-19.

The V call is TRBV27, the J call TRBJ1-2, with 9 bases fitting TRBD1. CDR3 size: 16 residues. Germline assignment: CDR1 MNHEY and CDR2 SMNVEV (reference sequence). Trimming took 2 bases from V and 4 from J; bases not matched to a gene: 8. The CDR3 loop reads CASSLLVTGGFYGYTF. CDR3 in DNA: TGTGCCAGCAGTTTACTTGTCACAGGGGGCTTCTATGGCTACACCTTC.

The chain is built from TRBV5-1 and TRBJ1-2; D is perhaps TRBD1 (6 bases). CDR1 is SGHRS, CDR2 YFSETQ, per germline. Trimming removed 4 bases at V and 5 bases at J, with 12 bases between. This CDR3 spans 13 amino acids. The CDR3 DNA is TGCGCCAGCAGCCCGGACAGAGTTTATGGCTACACCTTC. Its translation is CASSPDRVYGYTF.

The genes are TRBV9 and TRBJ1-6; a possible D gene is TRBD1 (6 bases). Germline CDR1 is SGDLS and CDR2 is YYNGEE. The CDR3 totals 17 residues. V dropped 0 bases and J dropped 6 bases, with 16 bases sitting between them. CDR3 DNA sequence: TGTGCCAGCAGCGTAGGGAACAGGGCGAGAAGTAATTCACCCCTCCACTTT. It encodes CASSVGNRARSNSPLHF.

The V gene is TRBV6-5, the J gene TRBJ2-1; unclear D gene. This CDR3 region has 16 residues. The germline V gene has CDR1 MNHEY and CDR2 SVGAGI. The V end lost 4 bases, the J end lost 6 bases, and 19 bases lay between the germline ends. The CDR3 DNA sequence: TGTGCCAGCAGTTCCCCTGTTAGCCTTCTAGTCAATGAGCAGTTCTTC. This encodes CASSSPVSLLVNEQFF.

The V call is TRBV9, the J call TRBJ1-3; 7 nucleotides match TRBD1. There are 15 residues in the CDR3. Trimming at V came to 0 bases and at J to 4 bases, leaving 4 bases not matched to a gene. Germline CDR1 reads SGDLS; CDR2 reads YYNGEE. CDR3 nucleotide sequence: TGTGCCAGCAGCGTAGGAGGGGGCGGAGGAAACACCATATATTTT. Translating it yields CASSVGGGGGNTIYF.

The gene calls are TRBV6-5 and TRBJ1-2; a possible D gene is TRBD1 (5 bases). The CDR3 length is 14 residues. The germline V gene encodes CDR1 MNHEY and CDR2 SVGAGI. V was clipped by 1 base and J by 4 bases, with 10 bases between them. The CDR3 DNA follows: TGTGCCAGCAGTTACTTTACAGGAAGCTATGGCTACACCTTC. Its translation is CASSYFTGSYGYTF.

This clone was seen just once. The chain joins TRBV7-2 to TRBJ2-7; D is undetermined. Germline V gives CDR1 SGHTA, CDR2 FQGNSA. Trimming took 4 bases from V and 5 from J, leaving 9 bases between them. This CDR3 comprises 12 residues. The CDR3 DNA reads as TGTGCCAGCAGCTCCGGGTTCCACGAGCAGTACTTC. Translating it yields CASSSGFHEQYF.

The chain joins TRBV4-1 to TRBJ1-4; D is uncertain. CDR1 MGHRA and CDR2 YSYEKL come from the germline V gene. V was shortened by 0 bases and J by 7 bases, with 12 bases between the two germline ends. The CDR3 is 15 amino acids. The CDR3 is CASSQDGVRSEKLFF. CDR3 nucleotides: TGCGCCAGCAGCCAAGACGGGGTCCGAAGTGAAAAACTGTTTTTT.

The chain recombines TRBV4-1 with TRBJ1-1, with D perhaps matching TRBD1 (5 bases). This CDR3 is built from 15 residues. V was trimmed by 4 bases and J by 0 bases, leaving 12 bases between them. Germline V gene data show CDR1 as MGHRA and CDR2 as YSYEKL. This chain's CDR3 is CASSPESTVNTEAFF. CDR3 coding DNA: TGCGCCAGCAGCCCAGAGTCGACAGTGAACACTGAAGCTTTCTTT.

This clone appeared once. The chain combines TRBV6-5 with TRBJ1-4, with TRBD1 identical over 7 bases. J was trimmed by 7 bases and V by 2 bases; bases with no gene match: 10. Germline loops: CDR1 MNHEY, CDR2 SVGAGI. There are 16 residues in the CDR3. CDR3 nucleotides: TGTGCCAGCAGTTACGGCCGAGGGGGCCGAGGTGAAAAACTGTTTTTT. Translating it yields CASSYGRGGRGEKLFF.

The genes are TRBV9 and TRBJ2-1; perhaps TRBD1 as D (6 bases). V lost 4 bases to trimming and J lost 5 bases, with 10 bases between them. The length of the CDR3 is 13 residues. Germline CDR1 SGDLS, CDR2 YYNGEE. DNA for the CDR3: TGTGCCAGCAGCCTTAACAGGGACAATGAGCAGTTCTTC. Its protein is CASSLNRDNEQFF.

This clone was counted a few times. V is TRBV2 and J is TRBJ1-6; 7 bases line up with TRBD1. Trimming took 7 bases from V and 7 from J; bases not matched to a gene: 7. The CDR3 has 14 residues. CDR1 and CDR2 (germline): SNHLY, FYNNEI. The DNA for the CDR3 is TGTGCCAGCATGCAGGCAGGGGGGAATTCACCCCTCCACTTT. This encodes CASMQAGGNSPLHF.

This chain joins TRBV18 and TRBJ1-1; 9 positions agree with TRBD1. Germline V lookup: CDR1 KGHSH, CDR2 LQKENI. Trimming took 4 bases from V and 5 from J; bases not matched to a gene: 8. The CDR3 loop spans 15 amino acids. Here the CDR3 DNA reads TGTGCCAGCTCACTCGCCGGGACAGGGCGTACTGAAGCTTTCTTT. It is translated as CASSLAGTGRTEAFF.

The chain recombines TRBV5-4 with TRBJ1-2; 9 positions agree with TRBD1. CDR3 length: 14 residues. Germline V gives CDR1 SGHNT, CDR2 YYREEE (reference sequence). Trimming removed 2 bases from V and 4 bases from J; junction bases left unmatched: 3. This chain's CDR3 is CASSFTGGFYGYTF. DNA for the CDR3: TGTGCCAGCAGCTTTACAGGGGGCTTCTATGGCTACACCTTC.

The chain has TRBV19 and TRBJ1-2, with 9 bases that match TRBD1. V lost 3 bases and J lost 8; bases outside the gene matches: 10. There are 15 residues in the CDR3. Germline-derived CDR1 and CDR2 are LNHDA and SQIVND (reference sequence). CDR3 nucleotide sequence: TGTGCCAGTAGTATTACACAGGGGGCTCGAATCGGCTACACCTTC. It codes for CASSITQGARIGYTF.

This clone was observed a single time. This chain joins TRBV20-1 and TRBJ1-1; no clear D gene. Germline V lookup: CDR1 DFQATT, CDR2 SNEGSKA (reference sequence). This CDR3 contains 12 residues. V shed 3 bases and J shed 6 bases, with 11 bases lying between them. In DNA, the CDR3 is TGCAGTGCTAGTCAGGTCTCTCCTGAAGCTTTCTTT. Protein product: CSASQVSPEAFF.

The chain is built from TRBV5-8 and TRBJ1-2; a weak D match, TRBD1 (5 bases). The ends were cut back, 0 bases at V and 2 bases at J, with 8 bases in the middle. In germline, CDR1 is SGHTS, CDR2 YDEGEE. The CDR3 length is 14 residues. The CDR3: CASSLAGHNYGYTF. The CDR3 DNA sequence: TGTGCCAGCAGCTTGGCAGGGCACAACTATGGCTACACCTTC.

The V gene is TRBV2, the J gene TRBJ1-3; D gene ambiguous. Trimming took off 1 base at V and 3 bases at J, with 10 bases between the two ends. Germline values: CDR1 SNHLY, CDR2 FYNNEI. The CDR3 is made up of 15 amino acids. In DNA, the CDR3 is TGTGCCAGCAGTGAAGGATCGGGGTATGGAAACACCATATATTTT. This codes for CASSEGSGYGNTIYF.

This chain's CDR3 is CASSKRRNRANTEAFF. In nucleotides, the CDR3 is TGTGCCAGCAGCAAAAGGAGGAACAGGGCGAACACTGAAGCTTTCTTT. V usage is TRBV21-1 and J usage is TRBJ1-1; TRBD1, the table's D call, was not compared with the DNA. TRBV21-1 is listed as a pseudogene. This CDR3 is 16 amino acids long.